This T cell receptor beta chain was retrieved from a study of Tregs in tolerant kidney transplant recipients. Assay: immunoSEQ multiplex PCR; the TCRdb copy retains only in-frame clones and omits some. The sample yields tens of thousands of clones, 85% to 95% seen once. Comments on this clone: The antigen remains unidentified.

CD4+CD25+CD127- Tregs, CD4+CD25- non-Tregs, CD4 and CD8 cells were sorted. Per the germline V gene, CDR1 is SQVTM and CDR2 is ANQGSEA. The length of the CDR3 is 14 residues. Trimming removed 4 bases from V and 4 bases from J; junction bases left unmatched: 7. The study's findings and limits: Expanding Tregs on activated donor B cells appeared to best identify donor-specific TCRbeta clones. The small number of patients limits these findings pending further validation. Biological reproducibility was not directly addressed in this study.

Sequenced input: CD8+ T cells from blood. The TCR originated in a human donor in good health. This chain connects TRBV29-1 to TRBJ2-5; 9 nucleotides agree with TRBD2. CDR3 sequence: CSVVLAGEGETQYF. In DNA, the CDR3 is TGCAGCGTTGTTTTAGCGGGGGAAGGAGAGACCCAGTACTTC. The full variable domain, with the rest looked up from reference TRBV29-1 and TRBJ2-5, is SAVISQKPSRDICQRGTSLTIQCQVDSQVTMMFWYRQQPGQSLTLIATANQGSEATYESGFVIDKFPISRPNLTFSTLTVSNMSPEDSSIYLCSVVLAGEGETQYFGPGTRLLVL.